One and the same sample provided the 27 T cell receptor beta chains below, sequenced in a study of T cells of healthy individuals. From the 5' RACE reads, TCRdb called clonotypes with MiXCR, one entry per CDR3 protein. The table shows about 82,000 distinct CDR3 sequences, with about 4.8% occurring only once. The receptors derive from a female donor in good health.

At least ten counts were recorded for this clonotype. CDR3 sequence: CASSLTWTVGQPQHF. The DNA for the CDR3 is TGCGCCAGCAGCCTTACTTGGACGGTCGGTCAGCCCCAGCATTTT. V and J are TRBV4-3 and TRBJ1-5; D call uncertain. With 4 bases removed from V and 6 bases from J, the gap between germline ends came to 16 bases. The CDR3 runs to 15 residues. CDR1 and CDR2 from the germline V gene are LGHNA and YSLEER.

The table lists this clonotype with many counts. V is TRBV5-4 and J is TRBJ2-1; 9 bases fit TRBD2. This CDR3 comprises 15 residues. The germline gives CDR1 SGHNT, CDR2 YYREEE (reference sequence). V shed 2 bases and J 7 bases; nucleotides not matched to a gene: 7. DNA of the CDR3: TGTGCCAGCAGCTTCGCTAGCGGGATCGCAAATGAGCAGTTCTTC. Translating it yields CASSFASGIANEQFF.

This clonotype was counted only a few times. The genes are TRBV5-1 and TRBJ2-6; D remains unclear. V dropped 4 bases and J dropped 4 bases, with 15 bases sitting between them. Germline CDR1 is SGHRS and CDR2 is YFSETQ. The CDR3 loop spans 16 amino acids. CDR3 protein: CASSRDKSYGANVLTF. CDR3 in DNA: TGCGCCAGCAGCCGCGACAAATCTTACGGGGCCAACGTCCTGACTTTC.

This clonotype was found many times. The rearrangement uses TRBV12-3 or TRBV12-4 and TRBJ2-7, with 7 positions matching TRBD1. The CDR3 sequence is 14 residues long. The V and J ends lost 5 bases and 0 bases, in that order; junction bases with no gene match: 4. For the CDR3, the DNA is TGTGCCAGCAGTGTACAGGGGAGCTCCTACGAGCAGTACTTC. Its translation: CASSVQGSSYEQYF.

The sample holds many counts of this clonotype. V usage is TRBV7-9 and J usage is TRBJ2-1; possible D gene TRBD2, 6 bases. CDR1 is SEHNR, CDR2 FQNEAQ, per germline (reference sequence). CDR3 length: 13 amino acids. Trimming shortened V by 7 bases and J by 6 bases, and 13 bases separated the two germline ends. The CDR3 protein is CASKQGTVNEQFF. As DNA, the CDR3 is TGTGCCAGCAAGCAAGGGACTGTCAATGAGCAGTTCTTC.

Worth noting for this clonotype: A read error may account for a junction end that differs from germline. The J gene is TRBJ1-1, the V gene TRBV7-3; 10 positions match TRBD1. This CDR3 region has 19 residues. Germline V gives CDR1 SGHTA, CDR2 FQGTGA. The CDR3 spells CASSLTPVATGGPNTEVFF. CDR3 sequence (DNA): TGTGCCAGCAGCTTAACCCCAGTTGCGACAGGGGGCCCGAACACTGAAGTTTTCTTT.

Ten or more counts support this clonotype. The J gene is TRBJ1-3, the V gene TRBV14; D uncertain. Trimming cost V 1 base and J 5 bases, with 12 bases left between them. The CDR3 runs to 15 residues. Germline V gene sequence: CDR1 SGHDN, CDR2 FVKESK. Here the CDR3 reads CASSQGVLERNTIYF. The CDR3, as DNA: TGTGCCAGCAGCCAAGGGGTCCTCGAGCGAAACACCATATATTTT.

Many counts were recorded for this clonotype. The chain employs TRBV4-1 and TRBJ1-4; D unclear. This CDR3 has 16 amino acids. Germline V gene lookup returns CDR1 MGHRA and CDR2 YSYEKL. V dropped 1 base and J dropped 0 bases, with 9 bases sitting between them. This CDR3 is CASSQAPTATNEKLFF. CDR3 DNA: TGCGCCAGCAGCCAAGCACCGACCGCAACTAATGAAAAACTGTTTTTT.

This clonotype was seen repeatedly, ten times or more. The rearrangement uses TRBV29-1 and TRBJ2-5, with D unresolved. The germline CDR1 and CDR2 sequences are SQVTM and ANQGSEA. Trimming removed 7 bases at V and 5 bases at J, with 17 bases between. The CDR3 length is 13 residues. CDR3 in DNA: TGCAGCGCCTTGAATTTACCCGCGGAGACCCAGTACTTC. Translated, it gives CSALNLPAETQYF.

The V and J genes are TRBV20-1 and TRBJ2-5, with 11 bases aligning to TRBD2. V gave up 5 bases and J gave up 4 bases; unmatched junction bases: 15. The CDR3 contains 17 residues. Looked up from germline, CDR1 is DFQATT and CDR2 is SNEGSKA (reference sequence). The CDR3 sequence is CSAPRGTSGSRGETQYF. CDR3 nucleotides: TGCAGTGCTCCCCGTGGGACTAGCGGCAGTAGGGGAGAGACCCAGTACTTC.

This clonotype has at least ten counts. The chain couples TRBV25-1 to TRBJ2-3, with D perhaps matching TRBD1 or TRBD2 (5 bases each). This CDR3 region has 14 residues. Looked up from germline, CDR1 is MGHDK and CDR2 is SYGVNS. V was shortened by 6 bases and J by 2 bases, with 12 bases between the two germline ends. CDR3 bases: TGTGCCAGCAGCCCTGGGACGTCCACAGATACGCAGTATTTT. It specifies CASSPGTSTDTQYF.

In regard to this clonotype: It may be a read error: a sequence one base away is much more abundant. The rearrangement joins TRBV11-3 to TRBJ2-3; no firm D call. The CDR3 is 14 amino acids. V lost 3 bases and J lost 2, with 9 bases in between. Germline values: CDR1 SGHNT, CDR2 YENEEA. The DNA of the CDR3 is TGTGCCAGCAGCTTTGGTACCTTCACAGATACGCAGTATTTT. Its translation: CASSFGTFTDTQYF.

This clonotype was seen at least ten times. The rearrangement uses TRBV6-5 and TRBJ2-2; 8 nucleotides align to TRBD2. There are 16 residues in the CDR3. CDR1 and CDR2 from the germline V gene are MNHEY and SVGAGI. V shed 2 bases and J 5 bases; nucleotides not matched to a gene: 7. As DNA, the CDR3 is TGTGCCAGCAGTTACCATACTAGCGGAAAGACCGGGGAGCTGTTTTTT. Translating it yields CASSYHTSGKTGELFF.

This clonotype was counted many times. V usage is TRBV4-3 and J usage is TRBJ1-3, with 9 bases fitting TRBD1. This CDR3 is 15 amino acids long. Germline loops: CDR1 LGHNA, CDR2 YSLEER. J lost 2 bases, V lost 1 base, and 0 bases had no gene match. The DNA of the CDR3 is TGCGCCAGCAGCCAAGGACAGGGGGCTGGAAACACCATATATTTT. Residues: CASSQGQGAGNTIYF.

In this sample, this clonotype turned up many times. The rearrangement joins TRBV11-2 to TRBJ2-3, with 10 bases identical to TRBD2. Germline values: CDR1 SGHAT, CDR2 FQNNGV. V was pared by 7 bases and J by 5 bases, with 9 bases of the junction left unmatched. This CDR3 has 15 amino acids. The CDR3 DNA follows: TGTGCCAGCAAGGCCGCGGGACTAGCGTTAGATACGCAGTATTTT. Translated, it gives CASKAAGLALDTQYF.

This clonotype appeared many times. V gene TRBV5-5 combines with J gene TRBJ2-1, with a weak D call TRBD2 (6 bases). V was trimmed by 4 bases and J by 0 bases, leaving 20 bases between them. This CDR3 region has 18 residues. Per germline, CDR1 SGHKS and CDR2 YYEKEE (reference sequence). The CDR3 loop is CASSLRVGGSGSYNEQFF. CDR3 bases: TGTGCCAGCAGCCTAAGGGTGGGGGGATCGGGCTCCTACAATGAGCAGTTCTTC.

This clonotype showed up many times. J is TRBJ2-1 and V is TRBV7-2; TRBD2 is a possible D gene (6 bases). The CDR3 extends over 15 amino acids. Germline V gene data show CDR1 as SGHTA and CDR2 as FQGNSA. The germline V and J ends were trimmed by 5 bases and 6 bases, with 17 bases remaining between them. The CDR3 DNA reads as TGTGCCAGCAGCCCAGGACTATCCCTTCCCAATGAGCAGTTCTTC. As protein: CASSPGLSLPNEQFF.

This clonotype came up many times. The rearrangement uses TRBV4-2 and TRBJ2-5, with D maybe TRBD2 (6 bases). The CDR3 is 12 amino acids. V dropped 1 base and J dropped 12 bases, with 12 bases sitting between them. Looked up from germline, CDR1 is LGHNA and CDR2 is YNFKEQ. This chain's CDR3 is CASSQAIQREYF. CDR3 DNA sequence: TGTGCCAGCAGCCAAGCTATACAGCGGGAGTACTTC.

The chain is built from TRBV4-3 and TRBJ2-5; weak D call: TRBD1 (6 bases). Trimming stripped 0 bases from V and 5 bases from J, with 13 bases between. CDR1 and CDR2 from the germline V gene are LGHNA and YSLEER. The CDR3 is made up of 15 amino acids. This CDR3 is CASSQELQGRETQYF. The CDR3 nucleotides are TGCGCCAGCAGCCAAGAACTACAGGGTAGGGAGACCCAGTACTTC.

V gene TRBV20-1 combines with J gene TRBJ1-3; D remains ambiguous. The CDR3 loop spans 11 amino acids. The germline CDR1 and CDR2 sequences are DFQATT and SNEGSKA (reference sequence). Trimming left V 5 bases short and J 7 bases short, with 9 bases between. CDR3 protein: CSAAVRNTIYF. The CDR3 DNA follows: TGCAGTGCTGCCGTCCGGAACACCATATATTTT.

The chain uses TRBV5-4 and TRBJ1-1; the D is unclear. The V gene's germline CDR1 is SGHNT and CDR2 YYREEE (reference sequence). The CDR3 sequence is 14 residues long. Trimming pared 1 base from V and 4 bases from J, leaving 11 bases between. In nucleotides, the CDR3 is TGTGCCAGCAGCTTGTGGGGATATCGCACTGAAGCTTTCTTT. Its protein product is CASSLWGYRTEAFF.

In this sample, this clonotype turned up a few times. The chain is built from TRBV4-1 and TRBJ1-1; D is ambiguous. Looked up from germline, CDR1 is MGHRA and CDR2 is YSYEKL. V was shortened by 1 base and J by 7 bases, with 16 bases between the two germline ends. The CDR3 runs to 15 residues. This CDR3 reads CASSQGSQAVLEAFF. CDR3 sequence (DNA): TGCGCCAGCAGCCAAGGCAGTCAGGCCGTACTTGAAGCTTTCTTT.

This clonotype was seen repeatedly, ten times or more. This chain links TRBV7-2 with TRBJ1-2; 7 bases fit TRBD1. Germline CDR1 is SGHTA and CDR2 is FQGNSA. The V gene end was trimmed by 5 bases and the J gene end by 2 bases; junction bases not matched to a gene: 14. The CDR3 spans 17 residues. CDR3 residues: CASSPFTGTAPNYGYTF. CDR3 in DNA: TGTGCCAGCAGCCCCTTTACCGGGACAGCGCCCAACTATGGCTACACCTTC.

This clonotype was seen many times. J is TRBJ2-1 and V is TRBV27, with 10 bases identical to TRBD2. CDR3 size: 16 residues. J gave up 0 bases and V 6 bases, and 5 bases lay outside the gene matches. Looked up from germline, CDR1 is MNHEY and CDR2 is SMNVEV (reference sequence). This CDR3 reads CASRDSSGSSYNEQFF. As DNA, the CDR3 is TGTGCCAGCAGGGACTCTAGCGGGAGCTCCTACAATGAGCAGTTCTTC.

The rearrangement joins TRBV5-4 to TRBJ1-1; D may be TRBD1 (5 bases). Germline CDR1 reads SGHNT; CDR2 reads YYREEE (reference sequence). The CDR3 is made up of 12 amino acids. V was cut by 3 bases and J by 7 bases, with 10 bases left in between. CDR3 bases: TGTGCCAGCAGCTATCCGGGGCTTGAAGCTTTCTTT. It specifies CASSYPGLEAFF.

This clonotype was seen at least ten times. The chain carries TRBV6-1 and TRBJ2-7, with 7 bases aligning to TRBD1. The CDR3 totals 15 residues. V was pared by 1 base and J by 3 bases, with 6 bases of the junction left unmatched. CDR1 and CDR2 (germline): MNHNS, SASEGT. CDR3 loop: CASSEVRTGIYEQYF. The CDR3 nucleotides read TGTGCCAGCAGTGAAGTCCGGACAGGAATCTACGAGCAGTACTTC.

This clonotype was seen more than once but under ten times. V usage is TRBV3-1 and J usage is TRBJ1-2, with D uncertain. Per the germline V gene, CDR1 is LGHDT and CDR2 is YNNKEL (reference sequence). Trimming left V 0 bases short and J 4 bases short, with 6 bases between. CDR3 length: 13 residues. The CDR3 DNA follows: TGTGCCAGCAGCCAAGAACGCGGCTATGGCTACACCTTC. Translation: CASSQERGYGYTF.